These 14 T cell receptor beta chains were sequenced from one sample in a study of blood T cell dynamics during melanoma immunotherapy. Time point noted: pre-treatment baseline. Generated by immunoSEQ multiplex PCR, the TCRdb table keeps only in-frame clones and is missing some. The repertoire holds more than 10,000 clones, roughly 86% seen once, with about 4.4% in the top ten. The sequencing here drew on blood, taken from a patient treated with checkpoint blockade. Receptors were obtained from a human donor with melanoma.

The V gene is TRBV13, the J gene TRBJ2-5; 9 bases align to TRBD1. The J call is in doubt because the DNA end fits TRBJ2-7 better. The CDR3 extends over 14 amino acids. In germline, CDR1 is PRHDT, CDR2 FYEKMQ (reference sequence). In DNA, the CDR3 is TGTGCCAGCAGCTTAAAACAGGGGGCCGACGAGCAGTACTTC. As protein: CASSLKQGADEQYF.

The J gene is TRBJ2-7, the V gene TRBV15, with TRBD2 identical over 7 bases. The trim removed 0 bases at V and 3 bases at J, leaving 11 bases unmatched. The length of the CDR3 is 17 residues. Germline-derived CDR1 and CDR2 are LNHNV and YYDKDF (reference sequence). This CDR3 is CATSRDRGGVSFYEQYF. The CDR3, as DNA: TGTGCCACCAGCAGAGATCGGGGAGGGGTATCGTTCTACGAGCAGTACTTC.

This chain connects TRBV7-6 to TRBJ2-1, with D maybe TRBD2 (5 bases). Trimming took off 2 bases at V and 4 bases at J, with 15 bases between the two ends. CDR3 length: 16 residues. The germline V gene encodes CDR1 SGHVS and CDR2 FNYEAQ. The CDR3 sequence: CASSLLVGATYNEQFF. The CDR3, as DNA: TGTGCCAGCAGCTTATTGGTGGGAGCAACGTACAATGAGCAGTTCTTC.

The chain couples TRBV7-2 to TRBJ2-1; no clear D gene. Trimming took off 5 bases at V and 6 bases at J, with 5 bases between the two ends. Per the germline V gene, CDR1 is SGHTA and CDR2 is FQGNSA. The CDR3 totals 11 residues. CDR3 amino acids: CASSLLNEQFF. The CDR3 bases are TGTGCCAGCAGCCTCCTCAATGAGCAGTTCTTC. Complete variable domain (other parts from reference TRBV7-2 and TRBJ2-1): GAGVSQSPSNKVTEKGKDVELRCDPISGHTALYWYRQSLGQGLEFLIYFQGNSAPDKSGLPSDRFSAERTGGSVSTLTIQRTQQEDSAVYLCASSLLNEQFFGPGTRLTVL.

This clone is a singleton in its sample. The J gene is TRBJ2-7, the V gene TRBV7-2, with D maybe TRBD2 (6 bases). The length of the CDR3 is 13 residues. Trimming removed 5 bases at V and 0 bases at J, with 8 bases between. Germline loops: CDR1 SGHTA, CDR2 FQGNSA. The CDR3 sequence is CASSRDFSYEQYF. The CDR3 nucleotides read TGTGCCAGCAGCCGGGACTTCTCCTACGAGCAGTACTTC.

This chain connects TRBV4-1 to TRBJ2-7, with unresolved D. This CDR3 spans 17 amino acids. V lost 1 base and J 2 bases, leaving 18 bases between the germline ends. Germline CDR1 reads MGHRA; CDR2 reads YSYEKL. This chain's CDR3 is CASSQGRIGIIPYEQYF. The CDR3 nucleotides read TGCGCCAGCAGCCAAGGTCGTATAGGGATTATTCCCTACGAGCAGTACTTC.

This clone showed up just a few times. The rearrangement joins TRBV7-9 to TRBJ2-7; the D gene is possibly TRBD2 (6 bases). The CDR3 contains 14 residues. Germline CDR1 SEHNR, CDR2 FQNEAQ (reference sequence). V lost 5 bases, J lost 3 bases, and 14 bases lay in between. CDR3 DNA: TGTGCCAGCAGCCCCCTAGGGACTGGCTACGAGCAGTACTTC. This encodes CASSPLGTGYEQYF.

This chain uses TRBV5-1 with TRBJ1-6; no clear D. This CDR3 spans 15 amino acids. The V end lost 2 bases, the J end lost 0 bases, and 6 bases lay between the germline ends. The germline V gene encodes CDR1 SGHRS and CDR2 YFSETQ. This chain's CDR3 is CASSLAGSYNSPLHF. CDR3 sequence (DNA): TGCGCCAGCAGCTTAGCAGGCTCCTATAATTCACCCCTCCACTTT. Drawing the rest from reference TRBV5-1 and TRBJ1-6, the complete variable domain is KAGVTQTPRYLIKTRGQQVTLSCSPISGHRSVSWYQQTPGQGLQFLFEYFSETQRNKGNFPGRFSGRQFSNSRSEMNVSTLELGDSALYLCASSLAGSYNSPLHFGNGTRLTVT.

The chain uses TRBV19 and TRBJ2-1, with D maybe TRBD2 (7 bases). CDR3 length: 15 residues. Germline assignment: CDR1 LNHDA and CDR2 SQIVND (reference sequence). Trimming pared 5 bases from V and 9 bases from J, leaving 20 bases between. CDR3 sequence reads: CASSPGTIGGGEQFF. DNA for the CDR3: TGTGCCAGTAGTCCCGGGACTATCGGGGGCGGTGAGCAGTTCTTC.

The chain joins TRBV5-4 to TRBJ2-5; 8 bases map to TRBD2. From germline, CDR1 is SGHNT and CDR2 YYREEE (reference sequence). CDR3 length equals 14 residues. With V trimmed by 5 bases and J by 4 bases, 7 bases remained unmatched. The CDR3 sequence: CASRPGGGRETQYF. The CDR3, as DNA: TGTGCCAGCAGACCCGGGGGGGGGAGAGAGACCCAGTACTTC.

The chain combines TRBV28 with TRBJ2-5; 10 nucleotides align to TRBD1. The DNA end lines up better with TRBJ2-7; the J call may be wrong. Germline CDR1 reads MDHEN; CDR2 reads SYDVKM. The CDR3 spans 15 residues. Here the CDR3 reads CASSATGGLTYEQYF. CDR3 DNA sequence: TGTGCCAGCAGTGCGACAGGGGGCCTCACCTACGAGCAGTACTTC.

The chain recombines TRBV15 with TRBJ1-5; no firm D call. Germline CDR1 reads LNHNV; CDR2 reads YYDKDF (reference sequence). This CDR3 contains 15 residues. Trimming left V 0 bases short and J 2 bases short, with 8 bases between. The CDR3 region is CATSRDIKGNQPQHF. DNA of the CDR3: TGTGCCACCAGCAGAGACATTAAGGGCAATCAGCCCCAGCATTTT.

The chain links TRBV2 to TRBJ2-7, with 9 bases lining up with TRBD2. CDR1 and CDR2 (germline): SNHLY, FYNNEI. With 3 bases clipped from V and 3 bases from J, the junction kept 3 bases outside the gene matches. The CDR3 is made up of 14 amino acids. In DNA, the CDR3 is TGTGCCAGCAGTGATCAGCGGGGGGTCTACGAGCAGTACTTC. This translates into CASSDQRGVYEQYF. Full variable domain (remainder filled in from reference TRBV2 and TRBJ2-7): EPEVTQTPSHQVTQMGQEVILRCVPISNHLYFYWYRQILGQKVEFLVSFYNNEISEKSEIFDDQFSVERPDGSNFTLKIRSTKLEDSAMYFCASSDQRGVYEQYFGPGTRLTVT.

The chain uses TRBV5-6 and TRBJ2-7; D gene unclear. This CDR3 is built from 13 residues. The germline CDR1 and CDR2 sequences are SGHDT and YYEEEE. Trimming shortened V by 4 bases and J by 3 bases, and 11 bases separated the two germline ends. CDR3 nucleotide sequence: TGTGCCAGCAGCACCTATAATAACTACGAGCAGTACTTC. Its translation is CASSTYNNYEQYF.